Detailed here is one TCR beta chain. Its antigen is unknown. Time point noted: cycle 4 day 1 (C4D1), after 6 weeks of nivolumab. No patient escaped relapse after autologous stem cell transplantation, and brentuximab vedotin exposure varied. This specimen belongs to a study of PD-1 blockade in classical Hodgkin lymphoma. The data were produced by immunoSEQ multiplex PCR, yet TCRdb's version contains in-frame clones alone and is incomplete. The sample includes about 94,000 clones, about 93% of them seen just once. Trimming shortened V by 3 bases and J by 8 bases, and 14 bases separated the two germline ends. Germline V CDR1 and CDR2: MDHEN, SYDVKM. This CDR3 region has 14 residues. Study findings and constraints: As was reported, newly diagnosed patients showed lower baseline TCR diversity than healthy donors did. The drivers behind the repertoire differences, possibly disease activity or prior therapy, remain undefined.

The clonotype was recovered from a human donor with classical Hodgkin lymphoma. The sample here was peripheral blood mononuclear cells (PBMCs), taken before the fourth cycle of nivolumab. J is TRBJ1-5 and V is TRBV28; maybe TRBD1 (5 bases). This chain's CDR3 is CASSLGEARKPQHF. Here the CDR3 DNA reads TGTGCCAGCAGTTTGGGGGAGGCTAGGAAGCCCCAGCATTTT. Looking up the rest from reference TRBV28 and TRBJ1-5 gives the full variable domain: DVKVTQSSRYLVKRTGEKVFLECVQDMDHENMFWYRQDPGLGLRLIYFSYDVKMKEKGDIPEGYSVSREKKERFSLILESASTNQTSMYLCASSLGEARKPQHFGDGTRLSIL.